These 19 T cell receptor beta chains came from one sample sequenced in a study of identifying expanded T cells in peripheral blood. The table came from immunoSEQ multiplex PCR; TCRdb's copy has only in-frame clones and leaves some out. Of fewer than 110,000 clones listed, around 85% are singletons. Material for sequencing was blood. The receptors derive from a person aged 18 to 75 in good health.

CDR3 region: CASTKRGGGWAYGYTF. As DNA, the CDR3 is TGTGCCAGCACCAAACGGGGAGGGGGCTGGGCCTATGGCTACACCTTC. The chain is built from TRBV27 and TRBJ1-2; TRBD1 matches 7 bases. The CDR3 loop spans 16 amino acids. Germline V CDR1 and CDR2: MNHEY, SMNVEV (reference sequence). Trimming at V came to 7 bases and at J to 4 bases, leaving 15 bases not matched to a gene.

The CDR3 spells CASSEWTYSNYGYTF. DNA for the CDR3: TGCGCCAGCAGTGAGTGGACATATTCTAACTATGGCTACACCTTC. J is TRBJ1-2 and V is TRBV10-1; D is perhaps TRBD1 (5 bases). V was trimmed by 1 base and J by 0 bases, leaving 9 bases between them. Per germline, CDR1 WNHNN and CDR2 SYGVQD (reference sequence). This CDR3 is 15 amino acids long.

This chain joins TRBV6-1 and TRBJ2-5; 11 bases are a match to TRBD2. The CDR3 spans 15 residues. The V segment lost 10 bases and the J segment 5 bases; nucleotides outside the gene matches: 12. The germline CDR1 and CDR2 sequences are MNHNS and SASEGT. CDR3 amino acids: CAIFIAGGPRETQYF. The CDR3 region has the DNA TGTGCCATCTTCATAGCGGGGGGGCCGCGGGAGACCCAGTACTTC.

In this sample, this clone turned up once. The rearrangement uses TRBV5-1 and TRBJ1-2; TRBD1 agrees at 7 bases. With 2 bases clipped from V and 5 bases from J, the junction kept 9 bases outside the gene matches. The CDR3 has 15 residues. Germline V gene sequence: CDR1 SGHRS, CDR2 YFSETQ. The DNA for the CDR3 is TGCGCCAGCAGCTTAGCGACAGGGACCCTATATGGCTACACCTTC. The encoded protein is CASSLATGTLYGYTF.

The V call is TRBV4-3, the J call TRBJ2-5, with D maybe TRBD1 (5 bases). V lost 0 bases, J lost 5 bases, and 13 bases lay in between. Germline V CDR1 and CDR2: LGHNA, YSLEER. This CDR3 has 15 residues. CDR3 nucleotide sequence: TGCGCCAGCAGCCAAGATTCAGGGCTCCGGGAGACCCAGTACTTC. Translating gives CASSQDSGLRETQYF.

The chain couples TRBV5-1 to TRBJ2-5; no reliable D call. Looked up from germline, CDR1 is SGHRS and CDR2 is YFSETQ. V lost 0 bases, J lost 7 bases, and 13 bases lay in between. This CDR3 has 14 residues. DNA of the CDR3: TGCGCCAGCAGCTTGGAGGGCAGGCTGAGGACCCAGTACTTC. This encodes CASSLEGRLRTQYF.

The rearrangement links TRBV5-1 to TRBJ1-1; no definite D call. Per the germline V gene, CDR1 is SGHRS and CDR2 is YFSETQ. V was shortened by 0 bases and J by 0 bases, with 9 bases between the two germline ends. The CDR3 length is 15 residues. This CDR3 is CASSLAAHMNTEAFF. The CDR3 DNA follows: TGCGCCAGCAGCTTGGCCGCACACATGAACACTGAAGCTTTCTTT.

The chain recombines TRBV7-2 with TRBJ1-4, with D unclear. The V end was cut by 5 bases, the J end by 0 bases, with 13 bases between. Germline CDR1 is SGHTA and CDR2 is FQGNSA. This CDR3 has 16 residues. The CDR3 DNA reads as TGTGCCAGCAGCGTTCACTTTAGAGCAACTAATGAAAAACTGTTTTTT. Residues: CASSVHFRATNEKLFF.

The J gene is TRBJ2-7, the V gene TRBV5-6, with TRBD1 matching over 7 bases. The germline gives CDR1 SGHDT, CDR2 YYEEEE. V dropped 2 bases and J dropped 2; count of bases not matched to a gene: 4. CDR3 length: 14 amino acids. The CDR3 region is CASSFGTDPYEQYF. As DNA, the CDR3 is TGTGCCAGCAGCTTCGGGACAGACCCCTACGAGCAGTACTTC.

This chain connects TRBV5-8 to TRBJ1-6; no reliable D call. Trimming took off 4 bases at V and 13 bases at J, with 12 bases between the two ends. Looked up from germline, CDR1 is SGHTS and CDR2 is YDEGEE. This CDR3 contains 12 residues. The CDR3 reads CASSRNQAPLHF. In nucleotides, the CDR3 is TGTGCCAGCAGCCGAAACCAGGCGCCCCTCCACTTT. The whole variable domain, filled in from reference TRBV5-8 and TRBJ1-6, reads EAGVTQSPTHLIKTRGQQATLRCSPISGHTSVYWYQQALGLGLQFLLWYDEGEERNRGNFPPRFSGRQFPNYSSELNVNALELEDSALYLCASSRNQAPLHFGNGTRLTVT.

This clone was seen only a few times. This chain connects TRBV28 to TRBJ1-6; 7 positions match TRBD1. The CDR3 consists of 16 residues. With 2 bases clipped from V and 10 bases from J, the junction kept 11 bases outside the gene matches. CDR1 and CDR2 (germline): MDHEN, SYDVKM. For the CDR3, the DNA is TGTGCCAGCAGTTTAGAGTTTACAGGGGATGGCTCACCCCTCCACTTT. As protein: CASSLEFTGDGSPLHF. Using reference TRBV28 and TRBJ1-6 for the parts outside the CDR3, the full variable domain is DVKVTQSSRYLVKRTGEKVFLECVQDMDHENMFWYRQDPGLGLRLIYFSYDVKMKEKGDIPEGYSVSREKKERFSLILESASTNQTSMYLCASSLEFTGDGSPLHFGNGTRLTVT.

This chain uses TRBV13 with TRBJ1-4; 12 bases are a match to TRBD1. Per the germline V gene, CDR1 is PRHDT and CDR2 is FYEKMQ (reference sequence). CDR3 size: 15 residues. V was clipped by 5 bases and J by 7 bases; unmatched bases: 5. DNA of the CDR3: TGTGCCAGCAGCGCAAGGGGACAGGGGGCTGAAAAACTGTTTTTT. Amino acid sequence: CASSARGQGAEKLFF.

The V and J genes are TRBV7-6 and TRBJ2-5; no clear D gene. The CDR3 consists of 15 residues. With 0 bases removed from V and 0 bases from J, the gap between germline ends came to 8 bases. Germline-derived CDR1 and CDR2 are SGHVS and FNYEAQ. The CDR3 region has the DNA TGTGCCAGCAGCTTAGCCCAGGCGTACCAAGAGACCCAGTACTTC. Translated, it gives CASSLAQAYQETQYF. Full variable domain (outside the CDR3, taken from reference TRBV7-6 and TRBJ2-5): GAGVSQSPRYKVTKRGQDVALRCDPISGHVSLYWYRQALGQGPEFLTYFNYEAQQDKSGLPNDRFSAERPEGSISTLTIQRTEQRDSAMYRCASSLAQAYQETQYFGPGTRLLVL.

The chain combines TRBV7-2 with TRBJ1-2; D remains ambiguous. The CDR3 spans 14 residues. V gave up 5 bases and J gave up 3 bases, with 13 bases separating them. Per the germline V gene, CDR1 is SGHTA and CDR2 is FQGNSA. The CDR3 DNA sequence: TGTGCCAGCAGCCCGGACCTAGTAGACTATGGCTACACCTTC. This codes for CASSPDLVDYGYTF.

This clone was seen a handful of times. The rearrangement uses TRBV25-1 and TRBJ2-7; D call uncertain. Per the germline V gene, CDR1 is MGHDK and CDR2 is SYGVNS. The CDR3 has 12 residues. Between the trimmed V and J ends, which lost 11 bases and 0 bases, there was a span of 11 bases. CDR3 sequence (DNA): TGTGCCTGCTCCGGTCCCTCCTACGAGCAGTACTTC. Its translation is CACSGPSYEQYF.

The chain's CDR3 is CAPRGAVNSPLHF. The CDR3 DNA reads TGTGCGCCGAGGGGGGCAGTAAATTCACCCCTCCACTTT. The chain employs TRBV11-3 and TRBJ1-6; tentatively, D is TRBD1 (6 bases). Germline V gene data show CDR1 as SGHNT and CDR2 as YENEEA. CDR3 length: 13 residues.

This chain joins TRBV18 and TRBJ2-6; D remains ambiguous. Per the germline V gene, CDR1 is KGHSH and CDR2 is LQKENI. V lost 2 bases, J lost 0 bases, and 2 bases lay in between. The CDR3 is 14 residues long. This chain's CDR3 is CASSPSSGANVLTF. In nucleotides, the CDR3 is TGTGCCAGCTCACCATCCTCTGGGGCCAACGTCCTGACTTTC.

The genes are TRBV7-9 and TRBJ1-6; 8 bases match TRBD1. Germline V gives CDR1 SEHNR, CDR2 FQNEAQ (reference sequence). The V gene end was trimmed by 6 bases and the J gene end by 8 bases; junction bases not matched to a gene: 9. The CDR3 consists of 15 residues. Here the CDR3 DNA reads TGTGCCAGCAGACATCAGGACAGGGTATATTCACCCCTCCACTTT. It codes for CASRHQDRVYSPLHF.

This clone came up once. This chain links TRBV5-8 with TRBJ2-2; no firm D call. With 7 bases removed from V and 0 bases from J, the gap between germline ends came to 13 bases. The CDR3 is 15 amino acids. Per germline, CDR1 SGHTS and CDR2 YDEGEE. CDR3 nucleotide sequence: TGTGCCAGCGCACCCCTTTTTCCGAACACCGGGGAGCTGTTTTTT. Its translation: CASAPLFPNTGELFF.